These 14 T cell receptor beta chains share one sample of origin, sequenced in a study of blood T cell repertoires in COVID-19. Profiling relied on immunoSEQ multiplex PCR, and the TCRdb table lists in-frame clones only, not all of them. This table holds approximately 310,000 clones, roughly nine tenths found once. Sequencing was carried out using PBMCs or T cells enriched from blood (not recorded which). The receptors were sampled from a man in his sixties who had recovered from COVID-19.

The chain combines TRBV19 with TRBJ2-2, with 7 bases lining up with TRBD1. Looked up from germline, CDR1 is LNHDA and CDR2 is SQIVND (reference sequence). This CDR3 region has 17 residues. V trimming: 4 bases; J trimming: 2 bases; junction bases outside the gene matches: 10. CDR3 sequence (DNA): TGTGCCAGTAGTAAAAGGGACAGAAAAATTAACACCGGGGAGCTGTTTTTT. This codes for CASSKRDRKINTGELFF.

The rearrangement uses TRBV2 and TRBJ1-4; D is ambiguous. The CDR3 spans 14 residues. V dropped 10 bases and J dropped 0 bases, with 12 bases sitting between them. CDR1 SNHLY and CDR2 FYNNEI come from the germline V gene. The CDR3 sequence: CATRRTATNEKLFF. As DNA, the CDR3 is TGTGCCACCAGACGGACTGCAACTAATGAAAAACTGTTTTTT.

The V and J genes are TRBV28 and TRBJ1-2; 10 nucleotides match TRBD1. This CDR3 spans 16 amino acids. Germline lookup yields CDR1 MDHEN and CDR2 SYDVKM. V trimming: 3 bases; J trimming: 8 bases; junction bases outside the gene matches: 12. The chain's CDR3 is CASSFWEGQGIIGYTF. The CDR3 nucleotides are TGTGCCAGCAGTTTTTGGGAGGGACAGGGGATAATAGGCTACACCTTC.

The chain employs TRBV10-3 and TRBJ1-2, with D hard to call. The CDR3 contains 13 residues. Trimming shortened V by 0 bases and J by 4 bases, and 6 bases separated the two germline ends. Per the germline V gene, CDR1 is ENHRY and CDR2 is SYGVKD. The DNA for the CDR3 is TGTGCCATCAGTGAGTCGATCAGCTATGGCTACACCTTC. It translates to CAISESISYGYTF.

The V gene is TRBV21-1, the J gene TRBJ2-6; TRBD1, the table's D call, was not compared with the DNA. TRBV21-1 counts as a pseudogene. CDR3 length equals 17 residues. The DNA of the CDR3 is TGTGCCAGCAGCAAAGAGGACAGACCGCCTGGGGCCAACGTCCTGACTTTC. Translation gives CASSKEDRPPGANVLTF.

The J gene is TRBJ1-4, the V gene TRBV6-4; no definite D call. This CDR3 has 19 amino acids. Per the germline V gene, CDR1 is MRHNA and CDR2 is SNTAGT. Between the trimmed V and J ends, which lost 2 bases and 0 bases, there was a span of 19 bases. This chain's CDR3 is CASSDGWATQSPTNEKLFF. The CDR3 nucleotides read TGTGCCAGCAGTGACGGTTGGGCCACTCAAAGCCCAACTAATGAAAAACTGTTTTTT.

The CDR3 protein is CASSVVPTSLTSEQFF. CDR3 in DNA: TGTGCCAGCAGCGTAGTCCCCACTAGTCTTACCTCCGAGCAGTTCTTC. The chain employs TRBV9 and TRBJ2-1; a weak D match, TRBD2 (5 bases). Germline V gene sequence: CDR1 SGDLS, CDR2 YYNGEE. Trimming pared 0 bases from V and 10 bases from J, leaving 20 bases between. The CDR3 has 16 amino acids.

The genes are TRBV11-3 and TRBJ2-3, with 10 bases aligning to TRBD1. V shed 5 bases, J shed 5 bases, and the junction held 7 bases outside the gene matches. Germline V gene lookup returns CDR1 SGHNT and CDR2 YENEEA. CDR3 size: 15 residues. CDR3 protein: CASSPRQGAGDTQYF. CDR3 sequence (DNA): TGTGCCAGCAGCCCTAGACAGGGGGCAGGAGATACGCAGTATTTT.

The chain uses TRBV14 and TRBJ2-1; 10 nucleotides agree with TRBD2. Germline trimming cut 6 bases from V and 4 bases from J; bases unmatched to any gene: 6. The CDR3 is 15 amino acids. The germline V gene has CDR1 SGHDN and CDR2 FVKESK. The CDR3 sequence: CASSTTSGNYNEQFF. The DNA for the CDR3 is TGTGCCAGCAGTACTACTAGCGGGAATTACAATGAGCAGTTCTTC. The variable domain in full, with the rest retrieved from reference TRBV14 and TRBJ2-1, is EAGVTQFPSHSVIEKGQTVTLRCDPISGHDNLYWYRRVMGKEIKFLLHFVKESKQDESGMPNNRFLAERTGGTYSTLKVQPAELEDSGVYFCASSTTSGNYNEQFFGPGTRLTVL.

The rearrangement joins TRBV19 to TRBJ2-7; 9 bases are shared with TRBD1. CDR1 LNHDA and CDR2 SQIVND come from the germline V gene (reference sequence). This CDR3 has 16 residues. V shed 5 bases, J shed 7 bases, and the junction held 15 bases outside the gene matches. CDR3 in amino acids: CASSPPGQGEVREQYF. The CDR3, as DNA: TGTGCCAGTAGTCCGCCGGGACAGGGTGAGGTACGGGAGCAGTACTTC.

The chain employs TRBV28 and TRBJ1-2; TRBD1 matches 11 bases. The CDR3 covers 14 residues. V trimming: 8 bases; J trimming: 5 bases; junction bases outside the gene matches: 7. Germline loops: CDR1 MDHEN, CDR2 SYDVKM. CDR3 loop: CASRAGTGGYGYTF. The CDR3 nucleotides are TGTGCCAGCCGGGCGGGGACAGGGGGATATGGCTACACCTTC.

This clone was counted once. The chain links TRBV5-1 to TRBJ1-1, with unresolved D. Germline assignment: CDR1 SGHRS and CDR2 YFSETQ. The V end lost 2 bases, the J end lost 2 bases, and 4 bases lay between the germline ends. This CDR3 is 12 amino acids long. The CDR3 reads CASSFYNTEAFF. CDR3 DNA sequence: TGCGCCAGCAGCTTCTATAACACTGAAGCTTTCTTT.

V gene TRBV9 combines with J gene TRBJ2-3; 12 bases line up with TRBD2. Germline V CDR1 and CDR2: SGDLS, YYNGEE. V shed 3 bases and J 2 bases; nucleotides not matched to a gene: 4. This CDR3 comprises 16 residues. CDR3 residues: CASSARLAGDTDTQYF. For the CDR3, the DNA is TGTGCCAGCAGCGCTCGACTAGCGGGGGACACAGATACGCAGTATTTT.

The chain uses TRBV29-1 and TRBJ1-2; D gene ambiguous. V was pared by 2 bases and J by 8 bases, with 15 bases between. The germline gives CDR1 SQVTM, CDR2 ANQGSEA. This CDR3 region has 13 residues. DNA of the CDR3: TGCAGCGTTGAATGGGGAAGGGCGGGAGGCTACACCTTC. Its protein is CSVEWGRAGGYTF.